This paragraph covers one T cell receptor (beta chain) sequence. Its antigen is still unknown. The assay was immunoSEQ multiplex PCR, and TCRdb's table has in-frame clones only and misses some. The sample consists of 70,000 to 85,000 clones, just over 90% of them appearing once. This sample is drawn from a study of OX40 agonist ivuxolimab in advanced cancers. Overall study: People in dose escalation had one of these cancers: hepatocellular carcinoma, melanoma, renal cell or head and neck cancer. There were three patients with partial responses, one having hepatocellular carcinoma and two cutaneous melanoma.

The CDR3 has 16 residues. Germline V CDR1 and CDR2: MDHEN, SYDVKM. The trim removed 4 bases at V and 4 bases at J, leaving 10 bases unmatched. Study-wide results and limits: Expanded peripheral T-cell antigen specificity went undetermined. Mean expanded clone counts were higher in CD8+ than CD4+ T cells.

Specimen: CD4+ or CD8+ T cells sorted from blood, collected in a trial of the OX40 agonist ivuxolimab. This clonotype was obtained from an adult with an advanced solid tumor such as melanoma, head and neck, liver or kidney cancer. This chain links TRBV28 with TRBJ1-2; 9 positions match TRBD1. CDR3 bases: TGTGCCAGCAGTTGCCTTCCCGGGACAGGGCGCTATGGCTACACCTTC. This sequence encodes CASSCLPGTGRYGYTF.